These T cell receptor beta chains were read from a single sample in a study of blood T cell repertoires in COVID-19. Assay: immunoSEQ multiplex PCR; the TCRdb copy retains only in-frame clones and omits some. The table lists approximately 32,000 clones, almost 90% of them singletons. Material: peripheral blood. Receptors were obtained from a human donor in a cohort sampled during active COVID-19. Both conserved end residues are part of each CDR3.

J,V,CDR3
TRBJ1-1,TRBV19,CASSSRGTGTEAFF
TRBJ1-2,TRBV28,CASRDSARGGYDGYTF
TRBJ2-1,TRBV19,CASSIKSGEQFF
TRBJ2-2,TRBV30,CAWKRTANTGELFF
TRBJ2-5,TRBV3-1/TRBV3-2,CASSQESRIETQYF
TRBJ2-1,TRBV27,CASISEYNEQFF
TRBJ1-4,TRBV2,CASRPSGQGSEKLFF
TRBJ2-6,TRBV5-1,CASSTLAGASSGANVLTF
TRBJ2-7,TRBV5-5,CASTSSSGISYEQYF
TRBJ1-1,TRBV6-5,CASSRQGPDTEAFF
TRBJ2-3,TRBV3-1/TRBV3-2,CASSQGLGGGLAGTQYF
TRBJ2-1,TRBV6-4,CASSDSHRDRGRGEQFF
TRBJ1-4,TRBV4-2,CASSRARASEKLFF
TRBJ1-1,TRBV6-1,CASSEEAFLNTEAFF
TRBJ1-1,TRBV27,CASSQAGGTEAFF
TRBJ2-5,TRBV18,CASSPPSPYETQYF
TRBJ1-1,TRBV6-6,CASSYIVGRGNTEAFF
TRBJ2-5,TRBV18,CASSPRGVGWGETQYF
TRBJ2-1,TRBV6-4,CASSEATGTEQFF
TRBJ1-1,TRBV2,CASSPRDRNTEAFF
TRBJ2-3,TRBV3-1/TRBV3-2,CASSLGTGIADTQYF
TRBJ2-5,TRBV7-8,CASSYGTSGPQETQYF
TRBJ2-7,TRBV5-1,CASSPQGVGSYEQYF
TRBJ2-2,TRBV9,CASSVQGLGGELFF
TRBJ1-2,TRBV6-5,CASSWGSYGYTF
TRBJ2-7,TRBV3-1/TRBV3-2,CASSSGRLGYEQYF
TRBJ2-2,TRBV6-5,CASSSRQGGFGELFF
TRBJ2-2,TRBV12-5,CASALGQGLGELFF
TRBJ1-6,TRBV5-6,CASSFLQANGNSPLHF
TRBJ2-2,TRBV5-1,CASSLEGRVETGELFF
TRBJ1-4,TRBV10-3,CAIGQGNNEKLFF
TRBJ2-7,TRBV7-7,CASSQGLAGLHEQYF
TRBJ2-1,TRBV30,CAWSVSGGGGQFF
TRBJ2-1,TRBV5-6,CASSTLAGGYNEQFF
TRBJ2-1,TRBV19,CASNPPGQRAKFF
TRBJ2-5,TRBV19,CASSADREETQYF
TRBJ2-7,TRBV6-6,CASSYPRDNYEQYF
TRBJ2-2,TRBV7-6,CASSLGPNRGDGELFF
TRBJ2-7,TRBV5-4,CASSPGTGSHEQYF
TRBJ1-2,TRBV7-2,CASSLSQGAYGYTF
TRBJ1-2,TRBV6-6,CASSPVNYGYTF
TRBJ2-6,TRBV12-3/TRBV12-4,CATGQSGANVLTF
TRBJ2-1,TRBV9,CASSAPPGNNEQFF
TRBJ2-3,TRBV19,CASRKGTSGGAFDTQYF